What follows are 9 T cell receptor beta chains derived from one specimen sequenced in a study of blood T cell repertoires in COVID-19. The data were produced by immunoSEQ multiplex PCR, yet TCRdb's version contains in-frame clones alone and is incomplete. Here the sample spans 200,000 to 250,000 clones, approximately 85% being singletons. Sequencing used peripheral blood. These receptors were collected from a man aged 50-59 years with COVID-19, enrolled during active disease.

The V gene is TRBV19, the J gene TRBJ1-5; D perhaps matches TRBD1 (5 bases). Trimming shortened V by 7 bases and J by 9 bases, and 16 bases separated the two germline ends. The CDR3 sequence is 13 residues long. Per germline, CDR1 LNHDA and CDR2 SQIVND (reference sequence). CDR3 coding DNA: TGTGCCAGTACCCCGGGGGGGGATGGGCCCCAGCATTTT. It translates to CASTPGGDGPQHF.

The V call is TRBV4-2, the J call TRBJ1-1; D remains ambiguous. Trimming took off 0 bases at V and 1 base at J, with 9 bases between the two ends. The CDR3 consists of 15 residues. Per the germline V gene, CDR1 is LGHNA and CDR2 is YNFKEQ. CDR3: CASSQDGLKNTEAFF. In DNA, the CDR3 is TGTGCCAGCAGCCAAGATGGCCTCAAGAACACTGAAGCTTTCTTT.

This clone was counted between two and nine times. The CDR3 DNA follows: TGTGCCAGCAGCGAGGGACTCTCTAATGAAAAACTGTTTTTT. The encoded protein is CASSEGLSNEKLFF. V gene TRBV9 combines with J gene TRBJ1-4; tentatively, D is TRBD1 (5 bases). V lost 3 bases to trimming and J lost 3 bases, with 9 bases between them. The CDR3 runs to 14 residues. Per the germline V gene, CDR1 is SGDLS and CDR2 is YYNGEE.

V gene TRBV11-2 combines with J gene TRBJ1-1; TRBD1 matches at 9 bases. Germline V lookup: CDR1 SGHAT, CDR2 FQNNGV. This CDR3 contains 15 residues. V dropped 5 bases and J dropped 0; count of bases not matched to a gene: 4. The CDR3 DNA reads TGTGCCAGCAGCGCAGGACAGGGGATGAACACTGAAGCTTTCTTT. It yields the protein CASSAGQGMNTEAFF.

The gene calls are TRBV5-4 and TRBJ2-3; possible D gene TRBD2, 6 bases. The V and J ends lost 4 bases and 1 base respectively, with 13 bases between them. The CDR3 spans 15 residues. Germline V gene lookup returns CDR1 SGHNT and CDR2 YYREEE (reference sequence). CDR3 in DNA: TGTGCCAGCAGCCAGGGACTCGCGGGCACAGATACGCAGTATTTT. This encodes CASSQGLAGTDTQYF.

This CDR3 is CASSLAGEANYGYTF. The CDR3 region has the DNA TGTGCCAGCAGTTTAGCAGGGGAAGCTAACTATGGCTACACCTTC. The chain recombines TRBV27 with TRBJ1-2; possibly TRBD1 for D (6 bases). The CDR3 runs to 15 residues. Germline V CDR1 and CDR2: MNHEY, SMNVEV (reference sequence). V was shortened by 2 bases and J by 0 bases, with 10 bases between the two germline ends.

The V gene is TRBV7-3, the J gene TRBJ2-7; D is ambiguous. The CDR3 has 13 amino acids. Trimming took off 1 base at V and 4 bases at J, with 8 bases between the two ends. Per germline, CDR1 SGHTA and CDR2 FQGTGA. CDR3 DNA sequence: TGTGCCAGCAGCTTAAGCACAGATTACGAGCAGTACTTC. Translation: CASSLSTDYEQYF.

V is TRBV3-1 (or the pseudogene TRBV3-2) and J is TRBJ2-1; D perhaps matches TRBD2 (6 bases). V lost 7 bases and J 5 bases, leaving 15 bases between the germline ends. The CDR3 has 14 amino acids. Germline CDR1 reads LGHDT; CDR2 reads YNNKEL (reference sequence). The CDR3 DNA follows: TGTGCCAGCAAGAAGGAGGGACCCAACAATGAGCAGTTCTTC. Translated: CASKKEGPNNEQFF.

This chain connects TRBV18 to TRBJ1-5; D call uncertain. Trimming cost V 6 bases and J 4 bases, with 7 bases left between them. The CDR3 length is 12 residues. Germline V lookup: CDR1 KGHSH, CDR2 LQKENI. CDR3 nucleotide sequence: TGTGCCAGCTCCCTACAGAATCAGCCCCAGCATTTT. It translates to CASSLQNQPQHF. Using reference TRBV18 and TRBJ1-5 for the parts outside the CDR3, the full variable domain is NAGVMQNPRHLVRRRGQEARLRCSPMKGHSHVYWYRQLPEEGLKFMVYLQKENIIDESGMPKERFSAEFPKEGPSILRIQQVVRGDSAAYFCASSLQNQPQHFGDGTRLSIL.